Below are 16 T cell receptor beta chains sequenced from a single sample in a study of blood T cell repertoires in COVID-19. Sequenced by immunoSEQ multiplex PCR; TCRdb stores in-frame clones only, minus some. This table holds more than 20,000 clones, 77% found once. Sequences were obtained from peripheral blood. The source is a man older than 75 with active or convalescent COVID-19.

The genes are TRBV5-1 and TRBJ2-5; 8 bases map to TRBD1. Germline V gene sequence: CDR1 SGHRS, CDR2 YFSETQ. The CDR3 runs to 15 residues. V lost 4 bases to trimming and J lost 1 base; unmatched junction nucleotides: 6. The CDR3 sequence: CASSADRAPQETQYF. The CDR3 DNA follows: TGCGCCAGCAGCGCGGACAGGGCGCCCCAAGAGACCCAGTACTTC. Using reference TRBV5-1 and TRBJ2-5 for the parts outside the CDR3, the full variable domain is KAGVTQTPRYLIKTRGQQVTLSCSPISGHRSVSWYQQTPGQGLQFLFEYFSETQRNKGNFPGRFSGRQFSNSRSEMNVSTLELGDSALYLCASSADRAPQETQYFGPGTRLLVL.

V usage is TRBV9 and J usage is TRBJ2-3; D is perhaps TRBD2 (6 bases). The germline V and J ends were trimmed by 4 bases and 1 base, with 16 bases remaining between them. The CDR3 runs to 16 residues. Per the germline V gene, CDR1 is SGDLS and CDR2 is YYNGEE. The CDR3 loop is CASSHSGRLRTDTQYF. The CDR3 nucleotides read TGTGCCAGCAGCCACAGCGGGCGTCTCCGCACAGATACGCAGTATTTT.

V is TRBV25-1 and J is TRBJ1-2, with 7 positions matching TRBD1. From germline, CDR1 is MGHDK and CDR2 SYGVNS. The V gene end was trimmed by 2 bases and the J gene end by 8 bases; junction bases not matched to a gene: 5. This CDR3 has 13 amino acids. The CDR3 here is CASSELDRDGYTF. The CDR3 region has the DNA TGTGCCAGCAGTGAACTAGACAGGGACGGCTACACCTTC.

The chain combines TRBV19 with TRBJ1-6; D might be TRBD1 (6 bases). The CDR3 runs to 15 residues. Trimming took 7 bases from V and 2 from J, leaving 12 bases between them. CDR1 is LNHDA and CDR2 is SQIVND in the germline V gene (reference sequence). This chain's CDR3 is CASKPQGTYNSPLHF. The CDR3 DNA follows: TGTGCCAGTAAACCACAGGGTACCTATAATTCACCCCTCCACTTT.

This sequence joins TRBV3-1 (or the pseudogene TRBV3-2) and TRBJ2-5; D is perhaps TRBD1 (6 bases). This CDR3 region has 16 residues. The germline V gene encodes CDR1 LGHDT and CDR2 YNNKEL (reference sequence). Between the trimmed V and J ends, which lost 1 base and 5 bases, there was a span of 17 bases. The CDR3 nucleotides are TGTGCCAGCAGCCAAGCAAAGGGCAGGGGAGAGGAGACCCAGTACTTC. It codes for CASSQAKGRGEETQYF.

This clone was seen only a few times. The V and J genes are TRBV6-2 or TRBV6-3 and TRBJ2-1; the D gene is possibly TRBD2 (5 bases). Germline V gene lookup returns CDR1 MNHEY and CDR2 SVGEGT. This CDR3 is built from 14 residues. Trimming removed 7 bases at V and 3 bases at J, with 13 bases between. CDR3 coding DNA: TGTGCCAGCACCCCGGCGGGTCTCTACAATGAGCAGTTCTTC. It is translated as CASTPAGLYNEQFF.

This clone was picked up a small number of times. The chain couples TRBV28 to TRBJ1-5; perhaps TRBD1 as D (5 bases). Deletions cut 4 bases from V and 1 base from J, with 17 bases between. The germline V gene has CDR1 MDHEN and CDR2 SYDVKM. CDR3 size: 17 residues. The CDR3 DNA reads TGTGCCAGCAGTTCTGCTGGGTGGGGGGGAAGCAATCAGCCCCAGCATTTT. This encodes CASSSAGWGGSNQPQHF.

Only a few counts were recorded for this clone. The V and J genes are TRBV4-1 and TRBJ1-1; D unresolved. Germline V gene data show CDR1 as MGHRA and CDR2 as YSYEKL. Deletions cut 1 base from V and 1 base from J, with 7 bases between. The CDR3 has 14 residues. The CDR3 sequence: CASSQVGRNTEAFF. CDR3 sequence (DNA): TGCGCCAGCAGCCAAGTAGGGAGGAACACTGAAGCTTTCTTT.

This clone was picked up a small number of times. The V call is TRBV2, the J call TRBJ1-3, with 9 positions matching TRBD1. Germline CDR1 and CDR2: SNHLY and FYNNEI. The CDR3 is 14 residues long. The V gene end was trimmed by 6 bases and the J gene end by 2 bases; junction bases not matched to a gene: 2. The CDR3 nucleotides are TGTGCCAGCAGGGGGGACAGGGCTGGAAACACCATATATTTT. This gives the protein CASRGDRAGNTIYF.

The chain uses TRBV6-2 or TRBV6-3 and TRBJ1-2; perhaps TRBD1 as D (5 bases). This CDR3 is built from 15 residues. V lost 5 bases, J lost 1 base, and 14 bases lay in between. Per germline, CDR1 MNHEY and CDR2 SVGEGT. The CDR3 DNA is TGTGCCAGCAGTCCGCGGGGGAAGGTTAACTATGGCTACACCTTC. Its protein is CASSPRGKVNYGYTF.

The chain uses TRBV5-1 and TRBJ1-2; D gene ambiguous. This CDR3 comprises 13 residues. CDR1 SGHRS and CDR2 YFSETQ come from the germline V gene. V was pared by 3 bases and J by 2 bases, with 8 bases between. Written as DNA, the CDR3 is TGCGCCAGCAGCTGGGGAGAAAACTATGGCTACACCTTC. Amino acids: CASSWGENYGYTF.

By its share, this clone is medium-sized. Here the CDR3 DNA reads TGTGCCAGCAGTTACTCGGGGACTAGGTTCCATGAGCAGTTCTTC. Translation gives CASSYSGTRFHEQFF. The chain recombines TRBV6-2 or TRBV6-3 with TRBJ2-1; 8 nucleotides line up with TRBD2. In germline, CDR1 is MNHEY, CDR2 SVGEGT. With 0 bases clipped from V and 8 bases from J, the junction kept 6 bases outside the gene matches. The CDR3 sequence is 15 residues long.

J is TRBJ2-7 and V is TRBV28, with D possibly matching TRBD1 (5 bases). CDR1 and CDR2 from the germline V gene are MDHEN and SYDVKM. V was shortened by 10 bases and J by 0 bases, with 16 bases between the two germline ends. CDR3 length: 14 amino acids. The CDR3 region is CATRSQGISYEQYF. The CDR3 region has the DNA TGTGCCACCCGCAGCCAGGGAATCTCCTACGAGCAGTACTTC.

The chain is built from TRBV14 and TRBJ2-7; TRBD1 matches at 7 bases. The CDR3 runs to 16 residues. J was trimmed by 2 bases and V by 3 bases; bases with no gene match: 10. Germline lookup yields CDR1 SGHDN and CDR2 FVKESK. The CDR3 DNA reads as TGTGCCAGCAGCCAGGCAGGACAGGACTCGACCTACGAGCAGTACTTC. This translates into CASSQAGQDSTYEQYF.

V usage is TRBV12-2 and J usage is TRBJ1-1; no check of the table's D call, TRBD1, against the DNA was made. TRBV12-2 represents a pseudogene. The CDR3 loop spans 16 amino acids. Here the CDR3 reads CASRLLTGGLNTEAFF. CDR3 sequence (DNA): TGTGCAAGTCGCTTATTGACAGGGGGCCTGAACACTGAAGCTTTCTTT.

CDR3 loop: CASSWTGDYGYTF. The CDR3 nucleotides are TGTGCCAGCAGTTGGACGGGAGACTATGGCTACACCTTC. The chain carries TRBV5-5 and TRBJ1-2; D not certain. Trimming removed 5 bases at V and 3 bases at J, with 11 bases between. There are 13 residues in the CDR3. The germline V gene encodes CDR1 SGHKS and CDR2 YYEKEE (reference sequence). Supplemented by reference TRBV5-5 and TRBJ1-2, the full variable domain reads DAGVTQSPTHLIKTRGQQVTLRCSPISGHKSVSWYQQVLGQGPQFIFQYYEKEERGRGNFPDRFSARQFPNYSSELNVNALLLGDSALYLCASSWTGDYGYTFGSGTRLTVV.